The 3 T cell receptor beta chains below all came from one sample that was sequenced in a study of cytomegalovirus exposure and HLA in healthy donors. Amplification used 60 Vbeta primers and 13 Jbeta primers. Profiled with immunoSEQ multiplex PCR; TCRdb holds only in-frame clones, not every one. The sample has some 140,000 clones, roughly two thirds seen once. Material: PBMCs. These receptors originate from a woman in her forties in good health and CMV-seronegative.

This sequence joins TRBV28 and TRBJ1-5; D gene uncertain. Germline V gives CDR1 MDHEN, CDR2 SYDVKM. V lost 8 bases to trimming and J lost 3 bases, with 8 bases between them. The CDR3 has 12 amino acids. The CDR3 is CASGQNNQPQHF. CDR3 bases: TGTGCCAGCGGCCAGAACAATCAGCCCCAGCATTTT.

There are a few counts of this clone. CDR3 coding DNA: TGTGCCAGCAGTTCCCGACAGGGGGCGGGTGAAAAACTGTTTTTT. As protein: CASSSRQGAGEKLFF. The chain has TRBV6-6 and TRBJ1-4; TRBD1 aligns across 10 bases. Germline CDR1 and CDR2: MNHNY and SVGAGI (reference sequence). The V and J ends lost 4 bases and 7 bases, in that order; junction bases with no gene match: 6. The length of the CDR3 is 15 residues.

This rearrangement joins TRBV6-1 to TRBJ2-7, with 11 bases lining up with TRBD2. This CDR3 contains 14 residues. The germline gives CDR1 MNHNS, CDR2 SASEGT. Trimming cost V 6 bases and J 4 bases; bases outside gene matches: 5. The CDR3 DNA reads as TGTGCCAGCAGCCTTAGACTAGCGGGGTACGAGCAGTACGTC. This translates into CASSLRLAGYEQYV.